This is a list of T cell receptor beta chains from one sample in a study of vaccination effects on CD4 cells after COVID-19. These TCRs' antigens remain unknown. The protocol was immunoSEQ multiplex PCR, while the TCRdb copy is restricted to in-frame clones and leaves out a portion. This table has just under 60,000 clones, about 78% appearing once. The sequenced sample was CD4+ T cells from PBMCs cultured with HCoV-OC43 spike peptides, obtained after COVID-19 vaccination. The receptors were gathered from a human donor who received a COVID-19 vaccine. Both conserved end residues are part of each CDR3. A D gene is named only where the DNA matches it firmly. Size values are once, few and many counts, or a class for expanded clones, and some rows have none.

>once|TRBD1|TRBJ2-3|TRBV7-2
TGTGCCAGCAGCGCGGACAGGGTGTTGGATACGCAGTATTTT
CASSADRVLDTQYF
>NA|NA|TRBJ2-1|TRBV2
TGTGCCAGCAGTGACACTGGCTCCTACAATGAGCAGTTCTTC
CASSDTGSYNEQFF
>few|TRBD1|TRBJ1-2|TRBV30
TGTGCCTGGAGCACAGACGGGACAGGGGGAAATGGCTACACCTTC
CAWSTDGTGGNGYTF
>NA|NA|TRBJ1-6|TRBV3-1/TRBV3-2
TGTGCCAGCAGCCTGTTCCGGGCGAATAATTCACCCCTCCACTTT
CASSLFRANNSPLHF
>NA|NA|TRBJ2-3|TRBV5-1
TGCGCCAGCAGCTTGGGTAATCCAGGGCGGGATACGCAGTATTTT
CASSLGNPGRDTQYF
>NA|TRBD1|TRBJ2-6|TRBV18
TGTGCCAGCTCGGCCGGGACAGTTTCCTCTGGGGCCAACGTCCTGACTTTC
CASSAGTVSSGANVLTF
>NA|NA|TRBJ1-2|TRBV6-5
TGTGCCAGCAGATTTCGGGGCGCCTTATATGGCTACACCTTC
CASRFRGALYGYTF
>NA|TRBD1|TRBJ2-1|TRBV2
TGTGCCAGCAGAGCCGGGACAGGGCCGGGCAATGAGCAGTTCTTC
CASRAGTGPGNEQFF
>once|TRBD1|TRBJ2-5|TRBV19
TGTGCCAGTAGCTGGGACAGCCAAGAGACCCAGTACTTC
CASSWDSQETQYF
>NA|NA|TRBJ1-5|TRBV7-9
TGTGCCAGCAGCCTAGAGGGGGACGGCAATCAGCCCCAGCATTTT
CASSLEGDGNQPQHF
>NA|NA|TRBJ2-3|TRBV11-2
TGTGCCAGCAGCTTAAGGTACAGAGCGGATACGCAGTATTTT
CASSLRYRADTQYF
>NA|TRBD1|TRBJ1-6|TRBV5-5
TGTGCCAGCGGTACAGGGGATCTTAATTCACCCCTCCACTTT
CASGTGDLNSPLHF
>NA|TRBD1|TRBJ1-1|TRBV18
TGTGCCAGCTCACCCAGGACAGGTGCGAACACTGAAGCTTTCTTT
CASSPRTGANTEAFF
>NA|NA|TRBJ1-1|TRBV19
TGTGCCAGTAGTCCCCGAGAAAGAAACACTGAAGCTTTCTTT
CASSPRERNTEAFF
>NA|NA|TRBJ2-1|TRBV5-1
TGCGCCAGCAGCTTGGGACTCCTCTACAATGAGCAGTTCTTC
CASSLGLLYNEQFF
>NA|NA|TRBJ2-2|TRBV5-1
TGCGCCAGCAGCTCTTCGAACACCGGGGAGCTGTTTTTT
CASSSSNTGELFF
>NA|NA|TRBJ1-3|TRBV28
TGTGCCAGCATCTCTGAAGGGGGGGGAAACACCATATATTTT
CASISEGGGNTIYF
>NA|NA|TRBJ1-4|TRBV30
TGTGCCTGGAGGGTACCAACTAATGAAAAACTGTTTTTT
CAWRVPTNEKLFF
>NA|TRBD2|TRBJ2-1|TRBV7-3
TGTGCCAGCAGCTTAGCGGGGGGGGACAATGAGCAGTTCTTC
CASSLAGGDNEQFF
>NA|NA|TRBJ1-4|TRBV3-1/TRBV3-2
TGTGCCAGCAGCCAAGATCCGCTGCGTAATGAAAAACTGTTTTTT
CASSQDPLRNEKLFF
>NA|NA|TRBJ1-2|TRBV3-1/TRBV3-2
TGTGCCAGCAGCCAAGATGCTGGGGGCCGTGGCTACACCTTC
CASSQDAGGRGYTF
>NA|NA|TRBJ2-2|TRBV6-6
TGTGCCAGCGTTAGCCCCAGAGACACCGGGGAGCTGTTTTTT
CASVSPRDTGELFF
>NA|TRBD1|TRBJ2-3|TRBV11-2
TGTGCCAGCAGCCTGCGGACAGGCAGTGGATTAGATACGCAGTATTTT
CASSLRTGSGLDTQYF
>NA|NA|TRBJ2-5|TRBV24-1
TGTGCCACCAGTGATTGGGAGGGACAGCAAGAGACCCAGTACTTC
CATSDWEGQQETQYF
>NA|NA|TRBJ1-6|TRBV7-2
TGTGCCAGCAGCTTTTCAGCTGCGGGTTCACCCCTCCACTTT
CASSFSAAGSPLHF
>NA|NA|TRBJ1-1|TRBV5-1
TGCGCCAGCAGCGGGACTTCCACGGGCACTGAAGCTTTCTTT
CASSGTSTGTEAFF
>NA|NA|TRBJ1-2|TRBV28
TGTGCCAGCAGTTTGTTCCAGGGGATTCATGGCTACACCTTC
CASSLFQGIHGYTF
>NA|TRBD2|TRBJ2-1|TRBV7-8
TGTGCCAGCAGACTCGGCGGGGGAAGCTCCTACAATGAGCAGTTCTTC
CASRLGGGSSYNEQFF
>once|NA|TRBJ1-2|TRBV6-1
TGTGCCAGCAGTGAAGCTGCCAGAAGTAACTATGGCTACACCTTC
CASSEAARSNYGYTF
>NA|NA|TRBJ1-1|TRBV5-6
TGTGCCAGCAGCGTCGGAAGGTGGGGCACTGAAGCTTTCTTT
CASSVGRWGTEAFF
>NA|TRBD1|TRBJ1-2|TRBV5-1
TGCGCCAGCAGCCGGGACAGGCCCTCGGGCGGCTACACCTTC
CASSRDRPSGGYTF
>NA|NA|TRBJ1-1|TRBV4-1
TGCGCCAGCAGCCCTTCGGCTGAAGCTTTCTTT
CASSPSAEAFF
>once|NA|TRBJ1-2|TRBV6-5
TGTGCCAGCACCCGAATTCAGGGTTACGGTGGCTACACCTTC
CASTRIQGYGGYTF
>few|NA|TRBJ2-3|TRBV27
TGTGCCAGCAGTTTAATGAGGGACGGCTACACAGATACGCAGTATTTT
CASSLMRDGYTDTQYF
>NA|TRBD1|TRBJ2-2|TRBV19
TGTGCCAGTAGTACGGACAGGGCCGGGGAGCTGTTTTTT
CASSTDRAGELFF
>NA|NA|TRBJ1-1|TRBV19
TGTGCCAGTAGCATTCAGGGAGGAACTGAAGCTTTCTTT
CASSIQGGTEAFF
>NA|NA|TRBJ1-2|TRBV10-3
TGTGCCATCAGTGTCCTGGGGGCGCCTAACTATGGCTACACCTTC
CAISVLGAPNYGYTF
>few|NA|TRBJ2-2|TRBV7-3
TGTGCCAGCAGCTTAAGGGGGGTCACCGGGGAGCTGTTTTTT
CASSLRGVTGELFF
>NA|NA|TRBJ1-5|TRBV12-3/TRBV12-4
TGTGCCAGCACGCTGGGGAGTCAGCCCCAGCATTTT
CASTLGSQPQHF
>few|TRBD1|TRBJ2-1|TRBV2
TGTGCCAGCAGTCTACAGGGGGCGAATGAGCAGTTCTTC
CASSLQGANEQFF
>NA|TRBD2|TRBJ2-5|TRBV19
TGTGCCAGTAGTATAGGAAGGCTAGCGGGGGGGAAAGAGACCCAGTACTTC
CASSIGRLAGGKETQYF
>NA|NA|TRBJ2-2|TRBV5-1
TGCGCCAGCAGCTTGGAGCCTAACACCGGGGAGCTGTTTTTT
CASSLEPNTGELFF
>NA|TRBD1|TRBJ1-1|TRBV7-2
TGTGCCAGCAGCGTCGGGACAGGTCAAGGATCCGAAGCTTTCTTT
CASSVGTGQGSEAFF
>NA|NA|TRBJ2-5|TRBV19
TGTGCCAGTAGTACTGGACAGCCGTACCAAGAGACCCAGTACTTC
CASSTGQPYQETQYF
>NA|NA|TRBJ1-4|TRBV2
TGTGCCAGCAGTGCGATACAGGCTGGGGAAAAACTGTTTTTT
CASSAIQAGEKLFF
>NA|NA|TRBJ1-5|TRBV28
TGTGCCAGCAGTTTATGGAGACAGCCCTATAGCAATCAGCCCCAGCATTTT
CASSLWRQPYSNQPQHF
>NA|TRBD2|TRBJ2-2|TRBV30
TGTGCCTGGGCGACTAGCGGGGGGCCCACCGGGGAGCTGTTTTTT
CAWATSGGPTGELFF
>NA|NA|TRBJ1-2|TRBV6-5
TGTGCCAGCAGTCCGTTCCAGATCTATGGCTACACCTTC
CASSPFQIYGYTF
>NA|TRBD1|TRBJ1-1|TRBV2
TGTGCCAGCAGTGAAACAGGGGTGAACACTGAAGCTTTCTTT
CASSETGVNTEAFF
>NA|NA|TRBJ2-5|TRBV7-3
TGTGCCAGCAGCTCCCAAAGTGGGACACAAGAGACCCAGTACTTC
CASSSQSGTQETQYF
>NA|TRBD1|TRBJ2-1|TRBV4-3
TGCGCCAGCAGCCTCAAGGGACAGGGATCCATCAATGAGCAGTTCTTC
CASSLKGQGSINEQFF
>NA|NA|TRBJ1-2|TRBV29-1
TGCAGCGGGGTCATAGGTACGGACTATGGCTACACCTTC
CSGVIGTDYGYTF